What follows are 28 T cell receptor beta chains derived from one specimen sequenced in a study of T cells in Graves' hyperthyroidism and ophthalmopathy (dated by TCRdb to the late 2010s). Receptor libraries were prepared by multiplex PCR. For sequencing, an Illumina HiSeq 2000 was employed. The TCR beta CDR3 regions were amplified from RNA transcripts. A first-round RT-PCR of the TCR CDR3 used the HTBI primer set with the Qiagen OneStep RT-PCR kit. TCRdb redid the processing of the public reads, applying fastp at Q25 and MiXCR, and retained in-frame beta chains. Each CDR3 protein appears once, grouped with its most common genes and DNA. For this sample the table gives approximately 330,000 distinct CDR3 sequences, of which roughly 13% were detected only once. Roughly 35% of the sample is in the top ten clones. Sequencing was performed on blood. These receptors were taken from a middle-aged woman with Graves' ophthalmopathy.

In its sample, this clonotype was seen many times. The chain uses TRBV7-2 and TRBJ2-7; TRBD1 aligns across 8 bases. The junction had 8 bases not matched to a gene; V was cut back by 1 base and J by 3 bases. Germline V gene lookup returns CDR1 SGHTA and CDR2 FQGNSA. The CDR3 contains 16 residues. CDR3 bases: TGTGCCAGCAGCTTAGTGGTCGCAGGGGGCTTCTACGAGCAGTACTTC. Its translation is CASSLVVAGGFYEQYF.

The CDR3 bases are TGTGCCAGTAGTATCAGAAGGGGGATCGGTACTAATGAAAAACTGTTTTTT. Translation: CASSIRRGIGTNEKLFF. V is TRBV19 and J is TRBJ1-4, with D possibly being TRBD1 (6 bases). The germline V gene encodes CDR1 LNHDA and CDR2 SQIVND (reference sequence). The germline V and J ends were trimmed by 3 bases and 2 bases, with 16 bases remaining between them. This CDR3 has 17 residues.

This clonotype was seen repeatedly, ten times or more. The chain recombines TRBV15 with TRBJ2-1, with TRBD2 matching 10 bases. The CDR3 is made up of 17 amino acids. Germline trimming cut 0 bases from V and 7 bases from J; bases unmatched to any gene: 9. Germline V gene lookup returns CDR1 LNHNV and CDR2 YYDKDF (reference sequence). The CDR3 region has the DNA TGTGCCACCAGCAGAGACACGTCTAGCGGGAGTCTAAATGAGCAGTTCTTC. This encodes CATSRDTSSGSLNEQFF.

Ten or more counts support this clonotype. This rearrangement joins TRBV6-1 to TRBJ1-5, with D perhaps TRBD1 (6 bases). The V gene lost 0 bases and the J gene lost 7 bases, with 10 bases spanning the gap. There are 14 residues in the CDR3. The germline V gene has CDR1 MNHNS and CDR2 SASEGT. As DNA, the CDR3 is TGTGCCAGCAGTGAAGCTCGACAGGTCCAGCCCCAGCATTTT. Its protein product is CASSEARQVQPQHF.

In the case of this clonotype: Given a much more abundant clone one base away, this may be a read error. This chain uses TRBV7-9 with TRBJ2-3; D not certain. Germline V lookup: CDR1 SEHNR, CDR2 FQNEAQ (reference sequence). CDR3 length equals 13 residues. The CDR3 sequence is CTSSRSSTDTQYF. The DNA for the CDR3 is TGTACCAGCAGCCGATCCAGTACAGATACGCAGTATTTT. Using reference TRBV7-9 and TRBJ2-3 for the parts outside the CDR3, the full variable domain is DTGVSQNPRHKITKRGQNVTFRCDPISEHNRLYWYRQTLGQGPEFLTYFQNEAQLEKSRLLSDRFSAERPKGSFSTLEIQRTEQGDSAMYLCTSSRSSTDTQYFGPGTRLTVL.

V gene TRBV19 combines with J gene TRBJ2-7, with 13 bases that match TRBD2. CDR3 length: 14 residues. Germline assignment: CDR1 LNHDA and CDR2 SQIVND (reference sequence). V lost 5 bases to trimming and J lost 5 bases; unmatched junction nucleotides: 3. The CDR3 here is CASSRTSGSNEQYF. The CDR3 DNA reads TGTGCCAGTAGTCGGACTAGCGGGAGCAACGAGCAGTACTTC. The variable domain in full, completed from reference TRBV19 and TRBJ2-7, reads DGGITQSPKYLFRKEGQNVTLSCEQNLNHDAMYWYRQDPGQGLRLIYYSQIVNDFQKGDIAEGYSVSREKKESFPLTVTSAQKNPTAFYLCASSRTSGSNEQYFGPGTRLTVT.

This clonotype has ten or more counts. V is TRBV3-1 and J is TRBJ1-2; no clear D. Germline V CDR1 and CDR2: LGHDT, YNNKEL (reference sequence). The CDR3 sequence is 13 residues long. V lost 1 base and J 4 bases, leaving 7 bases between the germline ends. The CDR3 spells CASSQVQSYGYTF. The CDR3, as DNA: TGTGCCAGCAGCCAAGTCCAGAGCTATGGCTACACCTTC.

This clonotype has more than one count but fewer than ten. This could be a read error, since a much larger clone is one nucleotide away. The chain carries TRBV28 and TRBJ1-1; D is perhaps TRBD1 (5 bases). Germline-derived CDR1 and CDR2 are MDHEN and SYDVKM. V gave up 7 bases and J gave up 1 base, with 13 bases separating them. The CDR3 is 14 residues long. Here the CDR3 reads CASTLPGANTEAFF. CDR3 DNA sequence: TGTGCCAGCACCCTACCCGGGGCGAACACTGAAGCTTTCTTT.

Ten or more counts support this clonotype. The J gene is TRBJ1-2, the V gene TRBV7-6; 7 bases line up with TRBD1. The CDR3 covers 14 residues. Unmatched junction bases numbered 7, after V lost 5 bases and J lost 4 bases. Germline-derived CDR1 and CDR2 are SGHVS and FNYEAQ. For the CDR3, the DNA is TGTGCCAGCAGCGGATTTAGGGGGCTCTATGGCTACACCTTC. Protein product: CASSGFRGLYGYTF.

This clonotype was seen many times. The J gene is TRBJ2-7, the V gene TRBV27, with 9 bases lining up with TRBD1. This CDR3 contains 15 residues. The V gene end was trimmed by 6 bases and the J gene end by 7 bases; junction bases not matched to a gene: 13. Per the germline V gene, CDR1 is MNHEY and CDR2 is SMNVEV (reference sequence). CDR3 region: CASRSLQGALREQYF. DNA for the CDR3: TGTGCCAGCAGATCACTACAGGGGGCACTACGGGAGCAGTACTTC.

This clonotype has at least ten counts. This sequence joins TRBV28 and TRBJ2-3, with 9 bases that match TRBD2. The CDR3 runs to 16 residues. V trimming: 6 bases; J trimming: 4 bases; junction bases outside the gene matches: 11. Germline V gives CDR1 MDHEN, CDR2 SYDVKM. The CDR3 sequence: CASRTSGGRVADTQYF. CDR3 bases: TGTGCCAGCAGGACATCGGGCGGGAGGGTTGCAGATACGCAGTATTTT. Full variable domain (remainder filled in from reference TRBV28 and TRBJ2-3): DVKVTQSSRYLVKRTGEKVFLECVQDMDHENMFWYRQDPGLGLRLIYFSYDVKMKEKGDIPEGYSVSREKKERFSLILESASTNQTSMYLCASRTSGGRVADTQYFGPGTRLTVL.

This clonotype was seen many times. The J gene is TRBJ2-7, the V gene TRBV14; TRBD1 matches at 7 bases. Germline V gene lookup returns CDR1 SGHDN and CDR2 FVKESK. The CDR3 contains 16 residues. The junction had 8 bases not matched to a gene; V was cut back by 3 bases and J by 0 bases. Written as DNA, the CDR3 is TGTGCCAGCAGCCAGGTCGCAGGGGGAAGCTCCTACGAGCAGTACTTC. It encodes CASSQVAGGSSYEQYF.

In this sample, this clonotype turned up many times. The V call is TRBV9, the J call TRBJ2-1; D assignment may be TRBD1 or TRBD2 (5 bases each). Germline V lookup: CDR1 SGDLS, CDR2 YYNGEE. The V and J ends lost 0 bases and 9 bases respectively, with 16 bases between them. This CDR3 spans 15 amino acids. The CDR3 is CASSVGSDYQGEQFF. The CDR3 DNA reads as TGTGCCAGCAGCGTAGGGTCAGACTACCAGGGTGAGCAGTTCTTC.

This clonotype showed up many times. The rearrangement joins TRBV10-3 to TRBJ2-3, with 14 bases lining up with TRBD2. Germline CDR1 and CDR2: ENHRY and SYGVKD. V trimming: 1 base; J trimming: 1 base; junction bases outside the gene matches: 4. The length of the CDR3 is 18 residues. The CDR3: CAISEWGTSGSGTDTQYF. The CDR3 DNA sequence: TGTGCCATCAGTGAGTGGGGGACTAGCGGGAGCGGCACAGATACGCAGTATTTT.

This clonotype came up many times. J is TRBJ2-3 and V is TRBV10-3; D could derive from TRBD1 or TRBD2 (5 bases each). Trimming cost V 6 bases and J 2 bases, with 15 bases left between them. Germline V gives CDR1 ENHRY, CDR2 SYGVKD. The CDR3 has 15 amino acids. The CDR3 DNA is TGTGCCATCAGAGCCCCGGGACGCCACACAGATACGCAGTATTTT. Translation: CAIRAPGRHTDTQYF.

This clonotype appeared many times. V and J are TRBV7-9 and TRBJ2-3; 8 nucleotides align to TRBD2. The CDR3 has 14 residues. After removal of 3 bases from V and 4 bases from J, the junction contained 3 bases not matched to a gene. CDR1 SEHNR and CDR2 FQNEAQ come from the germline V gene (reference sequence). CDR3 loop: CASSFGLASDTQYF. CDR3 in DNA: TGTGCCAGCAGCTTCGGACTAGCATCAGATACGCAGTATTTT.

This clonotype was recorded a few times. J is TRBJ1-3 and V is TRBV5-1, with a possible D match to TRBD1 (5 bases). V was clipped by 7 bases and J by 4 bases, with 21 bases between them. Germline loops: CDR1 SGHRS, CDR2 YFSETQ. The CDR3 consists of 16 residues. Written as DNA, the CDR3 is TGCGCCAGCTCCTTGGGACTGGACATAGGGGGAAACACCATATATTTT. It translates to CASSLGLDIGGNTIYF. Full variable domain (missing parts from reference TRBV5-1 and TRBJ1-3): KAGVTQTPRYLIKTRGQQVTLSCSPISGHRSVSWYQQTPGQGLQFLFEYFSETQRNKGNFPGRFSGRQFSNSRSEMNVSTLELGDSALYLCASSLGLDIGGNTIYFGEGSWLTVV.

In this sample, this clonotype turned up many times. The rearrangement links TRBV2 to TRBJ2-1; a weak D match, TRBD2 (6 bases). The CDR3 runs to 13 residues. Germline CDR1 reads SNHLY; CDR2 reads FYNNEI. Trimming shortened V by 0 bases and J by 12 bases, and 12 bases separated the two germline ends. The CDR3 nucleotides are TGTGCCAGCAGTGAAGCCCGACCCGGGGGGCAGTTCTTC. Translated: CASSEARPGGQFF.

This clonotype was detected a few times. The chain links TRBV5-5 to TRBJ2-3, with D unresolved. The V end lost 1 base, the J end lost 2 bases, and 8 bases lay between the germline ends. The CDR3 spans 14 residues. From germline, CDR1 is SGHKS and CDR2 YYEKEE (reference sequence). For the CDR3, the DNA is TGTGCCAGCAGCTTGAGCTTCTCCACAGATACGCAGTATTTT. Amino acids: CASSLSFSTDTQYF.

This clonotype was counted many times. V gene TRBV19 combines with J gene TRBJ1-5, with TRBD1 matching 7 bases. The V segment lost 9 bases and the J segment 1 base; nucleotides outside the gene matches: 6. The germline gives CDR1 LNHDA, CDR2 SQIVND (reference sequence). CDR3 length: 14 amino acids. The CDR3 DNA follows: TGTGCCAGCAGCACGACAGGGAGCAATCAGCCCCAGCATTTT. Translated, it gives CASSTTGSNQPQHF.

The chain employs TRBV7-2 and TRBJ2-7, with 8 positions matching TRBD2. V gave up 2 bases and J gave up 0 bases; unmatched junction bases: 6. This CDR3 is 16 amino acids long. The germline V gene has CDR1 SGHTA and CDR2 FQGNSA. Here the CDR3 reads CASSLNSGANSYEQYF. Here the CDR3 DNA reads TGTGCCAGCAGCTTAAATAGCGGGGCTAACTCCTACGAGCAGTACTTC.

This clonotype was detected ten times or more. This chain links TRBV28 with TRBJ1-5, with D perhaps matching TRBD1 (6 bases). The CDR3 extends over 15 amino acids. Germline V gene lookup returns CDR1 MDHEN and CDR2 SYDVKM. V lost 6 bases and J 2 bases, leaving 14 bases between the germline ends. This CDR3 reads CASRPTGERNQPQHF. CDR3 nucleotides: TGTGCCAGCAGGCCGACAGGCGAACGCAATCAGCCCCAGCATTTT.

At least ten counts were recorded for this clonotype. This chain uses TRBV5-6 with TRBJ2-1; D gene uncertain. The CDR3 consists of 13 residues. V was cut by 2 bases and J by 6 bases, with 9 bases left in between. Per the germline V gene, CDR1 is SGHDT and CDR2 is YYEEEE. The CDR3 nucleotides are TGTGCCAGCAGCTTTGTCTGGGGCAATGAGCAGTTCTTC. It yields the protein CASSFVWGNEQFF. The entire variable domain, with the rest obtained from reference TRBV5-6 and TRBJ2-1, is as follows: DAGVTQSPTHLIKTRGQQVTLRCSPKSGHDTVSWYQQALGQGPQFIFQYYEEEERQRGNFPDRFSGHQFPNYSSELNVNALLLGDSALYLCASSFVWGNEQFFGPGTRLTVL.

Ten or more counts support this clonotype. The V call is TRBV11-2, the J call TRBJ2-3; no clear D. The CDR3 runs 16 residues. Trimming took 0 bases from V and 6 from J, leaving 16 bases between them. Germline V gene sequence: CDR1 SGHAT, CDR2 FQNNGV. The CDR3, as DNA: TGTGCCAGCAGCTTAGATAACTCCAACCCCTCGGATACGCAGTATTTT. This gives the protein CASSLDNSNPSDTQYF.

In its sample, this clonotype was seen many times. The chain combines TRBV2 with TRBJ1-1; TRBD1 might be the D (5 bases). The CDR3 totals 14 residues. Trimming stripped 6 bases from V and 3 bases from J, with 14 bases between. The germline gives CDR1 SNHLY, CDR2 FYNNEI. The CDR3 region is CASSPGGRDTEAFF. The CDR3 DNA reads as TGTGCCAGCAGCCCCGGGGGGAGAGACACTGAAGCTTTCTTT.

This rearrangement joins TRBV6-1 to TRBJ2-2, with D maybe TRBD1 (6 bases). The CDR3 length is 14 residues. The germline V and J ends were trimmed by 4 bases and 5 bases, with 11 bases remaining between them. Germline V gives CDR1 MNHNS, CDR2 SASEGT. Here the CDR3 DNA reads TGTGCCAGCAGTGCGCACCAGGGGACCGGGGAGCTGTTTTTT. This translates into CASSAHQGTGELFF.

This rearrangement joins TRBV30 to TRBJ1-1; D is possibly TRBD1 (5 bases). V lost 0 bases, J lost 10 bases, and 12 bases lay in between. The germline CDR1 and CDR2 sequences are GTSNPN and SVGIG (reference sequence). The CDR3 length is 12 residues. The CDR3 DNA sequence: TGTGCCTGGAGTGTACTGTTGGGGGGAGCTTTCTTT. It yields the protein CAWSVLLGGAFF. The complete variable domain, with remaining parts taken from reference TRBV30 and TRBJ1-1, reads SQTIHQWPATLVQPVGSPLSLECTVEGTSNPNLYWYRQAAGRGLQLLFYSVGIGQISSEVPQNLSASRPQDRQFILSSKKLLLSDSGFYLCAWSVLLGGAFFGQGTRLTVV.

This clonotype has at least ten counts. The chain has TRBV6-5 and TRBJ2-5; tentatively, D is TRBD2 (7 bases). The ends were cut back, 0 bases at V and 4 bases at J, with 9 bases in the middle. The CDR3 consists of 14 residues. Germline CDR1 is MNHEY and CDR2 is SVGAGI. CDR3 residues: CASSYSGGPETQYF. In nucleotides, the CDR3 is TGTGCCAGCAGTTACTCGGGGGGGCCAGAGACCCAGTACTTC.